This T cell receptor beta chain was recorded in a study of blood T cell repertoires in COVID-19. Study-wide context: Sites across the United States, Italy and Spain contributed samples from acute and convalescent COVID-19. PBMCs, B-cell-depleted T cells, or T cells were the source of the cDNA or gDNA that made up the material.

The CDR3 loop spans 16 amino acids. The germline gives CDR1 SGHTA, CDR2 FQGNSA. J gave up 6 bases and V 4 bases, and 15 bases lay outside the gene matches. The Seattle patients, enrolled during active infection, were followed longitudinally. The assay was immunoSEQ multiplex PCR, and TCRdb's table has in-frame clones only and misses some. The profile shows roughly 250,000 clones, approximately 86% of them singletons. This clone appeared a single time. The sequenced material came from peripheral blood. The sequence was collected from a human donor with COVID-19, enrolled during active disease. The donor label of this sample is uncertain. This sequence joins TRBV7-2 and TRBJ2-7; 7 positions agree with TRBD2. For the CDR3, the DNA is TGTGCCAGCAGCTCCTTAGCGGGCCTCGCGCCCCCCGAGCAGTACTTC. It translates to CASSSLAGLAPPEQYF.